The 30 T cell receptor beta chains below were found in one sample sequenced in a study of CD8 T cells and mutated HIV epitopes. The antigens of these receptors remain unknown. The peptide culture added anti-CD28 and anti-CD49d co-stimulation, and CD69+CD137+ CD8+ T cells were sorted. HLA class I tetramers for the KY11 epitope were unavailable, so only peptide stimulation defined KY11-specific cells. Oligo-dT primers carrying well-specific UMIs primed single-cell cDNA in a Smart-seq2 and MARS-Seq hybrid method. Nested PCR used template-switch oligo forward primers and barcoded TCR alpha and beta reverse primers. One entry per CDR3 protein results from TCRdb running MiXCR on the single-cell sequencing reads. This sample has over 350 distinct CDR3 sequences, with roughly a third found just once. Here the sequenced sample was CD8+ T cells from blood cultured with an adapted viral peptide, taken during chronic HIV-1 infection. Subset defined: CD69+CD137+ cells after adapted KY11 peptide stimulation. Receptors were obtained from a woman between 18 and 29 years old with HIV-1 infection.

A word on this clonotype: The junction differs from germline at one of its ends, possibly a read error. This chain uses TRBV29-1 with TRBJ2-2; D gene unclear. Germline lookup yields CDR1 SQVTM and CDR2 ANQGSEA. The CDR3 covers 13 residues. The CDR3 bases are TGCGGCGTCGGGCTACTGGGGAACACTGAAGCTTTTTTT. This translates into CGVGLLGNTEAFF.

This clonotype occurred a few times. The CDR3 reads CSAREHGTGGWEQYF. CDR3 DNA sequence: TGCAGTGCGCGTGAGCACGGGACAGGGGGTTGGGAGCAGTACTTC. This rearrangement joins TRBV20-1 to TRBJ2-7; 11 nucleotides match TRBD1. Germline CDR1 DFQATT, CDR2 SNEGSKA (reference sequence). Losses at the gene ends were 6 bases for V and 7 bases for J; bases not matched to a gene: 14. The CDR3 loop spans 15 amino acids.

This clonotype is hyperexpanded. The rearrangement joins TRBV20-1 to TRBJ1-1, with TRBD1 matching 7 bases. V lost 6 bases and J lost 4; bases outside the gene matches: 5. The CDR3 runs 12 residues. In germline, CDR1 is DFQATT, CDR2 SNEGSKA (reference sequence). The CDR3 nucleotides are TGCAGTGCAGGGGGCTTGGGCACTGAAGCTTTCTTT. Protein sequence: CSAGGLGTEAFF.

The chain joins TRBV27 to TRBJ1-1; D is possibly TRBD1 (5 bases). The germline gives CDR1 MNHEY, CDR2 SMNVEV (reference sequence). V was clipped by 6 bases and J by 1 base, with 21 bases between them. The CDR3 covers 17 residues. As DNA, the CDR3 is TGTGCCAGCAGCCTTCGGGGCCCTCTTATCTCGAACACTGAAGCTTTCTTT. It specifies CASSLRGPLISNTEAFF.

V is TRBV10-1 and J is TRBJ2-7; 10 bases are a match to TRBD1. J was trimmed by 7 bases and V by 8 bases; bases with no gene match: 8. CDR1 is WNHNN and CDR2 is SYGVQD in the germline V gene (reference sequence). The CDR3 consists of 13 residues. CDR3 in amino acids: CASVRDRGPEQYF. DNA of the CDR3: TGCGCCAGCGTTCGGGACAGGGGACCAGAGCAGTACTTC.

In regard to this clonotype: This likely came from a read error, as a far larger clone is one base away. V and J are TRBV6-4 and TRBJ2-7; possible D gene TRBD2, 6 bases. The CDR3 runs 15 residues. Trimming took 0 bases from V and 7 from J, leaving 16 bases between them. Germline V lookup: CDR1 MRHNA, CDR2 SNTAGT. CDR3 sequence: CASSDSAGGGHEQYF. The CDR3 DNA is TGTGCCAGCAGTGACTCGGCGGGTGGAGGGCATGAGCAGTACTTC.

This clonotype was seen a handful of times. DNA for the CDR3: TGTGCCAGCAGTTTATCGGCGGGACAGGGAGGGTATGGCTACACCTTC. This codes for CASSLSAGQGGYGYTF. The chain has TRBV27 and TRBJ1-2; TRBD1 matches at 9 bases. Germline CDR1 MNHEY, CDR2 SMNVEV (reference sequence). This CDR3 has 16 amino acids. The junction had 7 bases not matched to a gene; V was cut back by 0 bases and J by 5 bases.

A remark on this clonotype: One junction end does not reproduce the germline sequence, and a read error may be involved. V and J are TRBV2 and TRBJ2-5; 8 bases line up with TRBD2. The CDR3 sequence is 14 residues long. Germline lookup yields CDR1 SNHLY and CDR2 FYNNEI. CDR3 sequence: CVTAPGLEFETQHF. CDR3 DNA sequence: TGTGTCACCGCCCCGGGACTAGAATTTGAGACCCAGCACTTC.

The V gene is TRBV11-2, the J gene TRBJ2-5; D ambiguous. Between the trimmed V and J ends, which lost 5 bases and 0 bases, there was a span of 10 bases. The CDR3 is made up of 14 amino acids. Germline assignment: CDR1 SGHAT and CDR2 FQNNGV. The CDR3 DNA sequence: TGTGCCAGCAGCCCAGAGAATAACCAAGAGACCCAGTACTTC. Translation: CASSPENNQETQYF.

This clonotype is deemed medium-sized. V and J are TRBV15 and TRBJ2-7; D may be TRBD1 or TRBD2 (5 bases each). This CDR3 comprises 16 residues. Germline V CDR1 and CDR2: LNHNV, YYDKDF (reference sequence). The V end lost 1 base, the J end lost 2 bases, and 15 bases lay between the germline ends. The CDR3 bases are TGTGCCACCAGCAGAGGGAGCGGTCCAGGGACCTACGAGCAGTACTTC. This codes for CATSRGSGPGTYEQYF.

Sample share makes this clonotype large. This sequence joins TRBV3-2 and TRBJ2-3; TRBD1 is the table's D call, not checked against the DNA. TRBV3-2 is a recognized pseudogene. This CDR3 has 16 amino acids. CDR3 DNA: TGTGCCAGCGGTAGGTCCCAAAGTAGTGGCACAGATACGCAGTATTTT. Translating gives CASGRSQSSGTDTQYF.

As regards this clonotype: One base away lies a much larger clone, so this may be a sequencing read error. The chain combines TRBV11-1 with TRBJ2-2; 9 bases agree with TRBD1. V lost 5 bases and J lost 8; bases outside the gene matches: 12. CDR3 length equals 16 residues. Germline lookup yields CDR1 SGHAT and CDR2 FQDESV (reference sequence). CDR3 in DNA: TGTGCCAGCAGCACCCAAGGGGACAGGGAAGGAGGGGAGCTGTTTTTT. It is translated as CASSTQGDREGGELFF.

The rearrangement links TRBV29-1 to TRBJ1-1; D is ambiguous. CDR3 length equals 13 residues. Germline lookup yields CDR1 SQVTM and CDR2 ANQGSEA. The CDR3 DNA reads as TGCAGAGTGGGTTTACATGGGGACACTGAAGCTTTCTTT. Translation: CRVGLHGDTEAFF.

The chain couples TRBV11-2 to TRBJ2-1; 7 bases match TRBD2. Trimming took 5 bases from V and 2 from J; bases not matched to a gene: 3. The germline gives CDR1 SGHAT, CDR2 FQNNGV. The CDR3 has 14 amino acids. The CDR3 spells CASSRGTTYNEQFF. The DNA of the CDR3 is TGTGCCAGCAGCCGCGGGACTACCTACAATGAGCAGTTCTTC.

This clonotype was detected only once. One end of the junction fails to match germline, which may point to a read error. This chain uses TRBV18 with TRBJ2-3; D might be TRBD1 or TRBD2, each matching 5 bases. Germline lookup yields CDR1 KGHSH and CDR2 LQKENI. CDR3 length: 14 amino acids. The CDR3 DNA is TGTGCCAGCTCTGGAGGCAGGGCCCCAGATACGCGGTATTTT. Translated: CASSGGRAPDTRYF. Filled out from reference TRBV18 and TRBJ2-3, the complete variable domain reads NAGVMQNPRHLVRRRGQEARLRCSPMKGHSHVYWYRQLPEEGLKFMVYLQKENIIDESGMPKERFSAEFPKEGPSILRIQQVVRGDSAAYFCASSGGRAPDTRYFGPGTRLTVL.

Only a few counts were recorded for this clonotype. The chain joins TRBV11-2 to TRBJ2-7; TRBD1 matches 11 bases. Germline CDR1 and CDR2: SGHAT and FQNNGV. V dropped 5 bases and J dropped 7; count of bases not matched to a gene: 7. The CDR3 runs 14 residues. The CDR3 sequence: CASSPEDRGREQYF. CDR3 nucleotide sequence: TGTGCCAGCAGCCCTGAGGACAGGGGGCGTGAGCAGTACTTC.

Within the sample, this clonotype is hyperexpanded. V and J are TRBV5-1 and TRBJ2-5; D call uncertain. Deletions cut 4 bases from V and 5 bases from J, with 12 bases between. This CDR3 region has 13 residues. Germline V gene lookup returns CDR1 SGHRS and CDR2 YFSETQ. CDR3 region: CASSTDNGETQYF. The CDR3 DNA reads as TGCGCCAGCAGCACAGACAACGGGGAGACCCAGTACTTC.

Sample share makes this clonotype medium-sized (0.01 to 0.1%). The rearrangement links TRBV11-2 to TRBJ2-1, with 9 nucleotides matching TRBD2. V shed 3 bases, J shed 8 bases, and the junction held 8 bases outside the gene matches. The CDR3 length is 15 residues. Germline CDR1 SGHAT, CDR2 FQNNGV. DNA of the CDR3: TGTGCCAGCAGCTTTTTGCTAGCGGGGATGGATGAGCAGTTCTTC. The encoded protein is CASSFLLAGMDEQFF.

V is TRBV20-1 and J is TRBJ1-2; the D gene is possibly TRBD1 (6 bases). The CDR3 consists of 13 residues. V was shortened by 4 bases and J by 5 bases, with 14 bases between the two germline ends. Per the germline V gene, CDR1 is DFQATT and CDR2 is SNEGSKA (reference sequence). The CDR3 sequence: CSAKQGSFYGYTF. As DNA, the CDR3 is TGCAGTGCTAAACAGGGCAGCTTTTATGGCTACACCTTC.

This chain connects TRBV6-4 to TRBJ2-1; D remains ambiguous. From germline, CDR1 is MRHNA and CDR2 SNTAGT. This CDR3 has 14 amino acids. The V end was cut by 6 bases, the J end by 0 bases, with 9 bases between. For the CDR3, the DNA is TGTGCCAGCAGCCCCCCCATCTCCTACAATGAGCAGTTCTTC. This sequence encodes CASSPPISYNEQFF.

This clonotype was picked up a small number of times. Just one base apart from a much larger clone, this may be a read error. The V and J genes are TRBV11-3 and TRBJ2-3; 10 bases fit TRBD2. Germline CDR1 and CDR2: SGHNT and YENEEA. This CDR3 is built from 15 residues. For the CDR3, the DNA is TGTGCCAGCGGCTTAGTTCTAGCGGGGGAAGATACGCAGTATTTT. Translation: CASGLVLAGEDTQYF.

Turning to this clonotype: This probably arose from a read error, given a far larger clone one base away. The chain joins TRBV4-2 to TRBJ2-5, with D uncertain. V lost 6 bases and J 11 bases, leaving 25 bases between the germline ends. This CDR3 spans 15 amino acids. The germline V gene encodes CDR1 LGHNA and CDR2 YNFKEQ. The CDR3 spells CASSQTLIRSNEQYF. DNA for the CDR3: TGTGCCAGCAGTCAAACCCTTATTAGGAGCAATGAGCAGTACTTC.

The chain recombines TRBV28 with TRBJ1-1; 9 nucleotides match TRBD1. The V segment lost 6 bases and the J segment 6 bases; nucleotides outside the gene matches: 8. Germline values: CDR1 MDHEN, CDR2 SYDVKM. This CDR3 is built from 14 residues. In DNA form, the CDR3 reads TGTGCCAGCAGGGGACAGGGTTCGGGTTCTGAAGCTTTCTTT. Translation gives CASRGQGSGSEAFF.

The chain is built from TRBV20-1 and TRBJ2-3; 8 bases match TRBD2. The trim removed 2 bases at V and 3 bases at J, leaving 7 bases unmatched. CDR3 length equals 15 residues. From germline, CDR1 is DFQATT and CDR2 SNEGSKA (reference sequence). The CDR3: CSARSGGGQTDTQYF. The DNA for the CDR3 is TGCAGTGCTAGAAGCGGCGGGGGGCAGACAGATACGCAGTATTTT.

By share, this clonotype counts as large. The V and J genes are TRBV4-1 and TRBJ2-3; no firm D call. Germline V gene lookup returns CDR1 MGHRA and CDR2 YSYEKL. The ends were cut back, 0 bases at V and 6 bases at J, with 4 bases in the middle. The CDR3 loop spans 12 amino acids. CDR3 amino acids: CASSQDGDTQYF. In DNA, the CDR3 is TGCGCCAGCAGCCAAGATGGTGATACGCAGTATTTT.

Only a few counts were recorded for this clonotype. The chain recombines TRBV27 with TRBJ2-3; no firm D call. This CDR3 has 14 amino acids. V gave up 5 bases and J gave up 0 bases, with 9 bases separating them. Germline-derived CDR1 and CDR2 are MNHEY and SMNVEV (reference sequence). This CDR3 is CASSELDSTDTQYF. CDR3 nucleotides: TGTGCCAGCAGTGAGTTGGACAGCACAGATACGCAGTATTTT.

This clonotype is judged hyperexpanded (1% or more). One end of the junction fails to match germline, which may point to a read error. The gene calls are TRBV29-1 and TRBJ1-1; weak D call: TRBD1 (6 bases). The germline gives CDR1 SQVTM, CDR2 ANQGSEA. The CDR3 contains 12 residues. CDR3: CSVELQGPWAFF. CDR3 bases: TGCAGCGTGGAGCTACAGGGCCCCTGGGCTTTCTTC.

The chain uses TRBV5-1 and TRBJ2-5, with D hard to call. The CDR3 length is 15 residues. V was clipped by 3 bases and J by 7 bases, with 19 bases between them. CDR1 and CDR2 from the germline V gene are SGHRS and YFSETQ. DNA of the CDR3: TGCGCCAGCAGCTCCCGAGGTGAAGGCGAGAGGACCCAGTACTTC. Amino acids: CASSSRGEGERTQYF.

V is TRBV11-2 and J is TRBJ2-3; 10 bases map to TRBD2. There are 15 residues in the CDR3. CDR1 is SGHAT, CDR2 FQNNGV, per germline. V gave up 2 bases and J gave up 3 bases; unmatched junction bases: 2. The CDR3 region is CASSLLLAGTDTQYF. The CDR3 DNA follows: TGTGCCAGCAGCTTATTACTAGCGGGGACAGATACGCAGTATTTT.

The chain combines TRBV7-9 with TRBJ1-6; TRBD1 might be the D (6 bases). The CDR3 sequence is 15 residues long. V was clipped by 6 bases and J by 7 bases, with 16 bases between them. Germline CDR1 is SEHNR and CDR2 is FQNEAQ (reference sequence). The CDR3 DNA sequence: TGTGCCAGCAGTTTACAGGGTCGGGCCAATTCACCCCTCCACTTT. This encodes CASSLQGRANSPLHF.